A selection of T cell receptor beta chains follows, all from one sample in a study of T cells in Graves' hyperthyroidism and ophthalmopathy. In TCRdb, the multiplex PCR reads were re-called with MiXCR into one record per CDR3 protein. The table includes about 660,000 distinct CDR3 sequences, less than 45% detected once. Sequenced: peripheral blood or thyroid tissue (not recorded which). The receptors shown here come from an adult man with Graves' disease, either hyperthyroidism or ophthalmopathy (not recorded which). CDR3s include the opening cysteine and the closing phenylalanine or tryptophan. The order of the fields is V gene, clone size, CDR3 length, D gene, J gene, CDR3 protein, CDR3 DNA. D genes are given only for firm matches. A row's size may be missing; if present it is once, few, many or a size class.

TRBV12-3/TRBV12-4	few	15	TRBD2	TRBJ2-7	CASRYGHPGGDEQYF	TGTGCCAGCAGGTACGGCCACCCGGGAGGCGACGAGCAGTACTTC
TRBV7-4	.	15	TRBD2	TRBJ2-7	CASSFEGGDSYEQYF	TGTGCCAGCAGCTTTGAGGGAGGGGACTCCTACGAGCAGTACTTC
TRBV7-6	few	14	TRBD2	TRBJ2-5	CASRRAGGLETQYF	TGTGCCAGCAGACGAGCGGGAGGGTTAGAGACCCAGTACTTC
TRBV7-9	few	16	.	TRBJ1-3	CASSLDSQGRGNTIYF	TGTGCCAGCAGCTTAGATTCACAGGGTCGGGGAAACACCATATATTTT
TRBV19	.	12	.	TRBJ1-1	CASSPPGNAAFF	TGTGCCAGCAGCCCACCCGGGAACGCGGCTTTCTTT
TRBV7-9	many	11	.	TRBJ2-7	CASSLGLEQYF	TGTGCCAGCAGCTTAGGCCTTGAGCAGTACTTC
TRBV7-9	.	14	.	TRBJ1-1	CASSLVMSGTEAFF	TGTGCCAGCAGCTTAGTTATGAGTGGCACTGAAGCTTTCTTT
TRBV7-8	few	17	TRBD2	TRBJ2-5	CASSQVRASGSQETQYF	TGTGCCAGCAGCCAAGTTCGCGCTAGCGGGTCCCAAGAGACCCAGTACTTC
TRBV25-1	.	13	.	TRBJ1-2	CARDTSRNYGYTF	TGTGCTAGAGATACTTCACGAAACTATGGCTACACCTTC
TRBV2	.	14	TRBD1	TRBJ1-5	CASSGGQGPGPQHF	TGTGCCAGCAGTGGGGGACAGGGGCCAGGGCCCCAGCATTTT
TRBV7-6	once	16	TRBD1	TRBJ1-6	CASRTLTGGGNSPLHF	TGTGCCAGCAGAACCCTGACAGGGGGCGGAAATTCACCCCTCCACTTT
TRBV19	.	14	.	TRBJ2-7	CASSKSGGPYEQYF	TGTGCCAGTAGTAAATCGGGCGGCCCCTACGAGCAGTACTTC
TRBV24-1	many	16	.	TRBJ2-7	CATSDSDRRGVYEQYF	TGTGCCACCAGTGATTCAGACAGGCGCGGAGTATACGAGCAGTACTTC
TRBV6-5	few	16	.	TRBJ1-5	CASSYAATGGSQPQHF	TGTGCCAGCAGTTACGCAGCGACAGGAGGGAGCCAGCCCCAGCATTTT
TRBV29-1	many	13	.	TRBJ1-1	CSVRTGGDTEAFF	TGCAGCGTTCGGACTGGGGGGGACACTGAAGCTTTCTTT
TRBV12-3/TRBV12-4	many	12	.	TRBJ1-2	CASSLGGNGYTF	TGTGCCAGCAGCCTAGGGGGTAATGGCTACACCTTC
TRBV7-2	.	16	.	TRBJ1-6	CASSLEDGSYNSPLHF	TGTGCCAGCAGCTTAGAGGACGGATCCTATAATTCACCCCTCCACTTT